This TCR beta chain was identified in a study of blood T cell repertoires in COVID-19. Study details: Sites across the United States, Italy and Spain contributed samples from acute and convalescent COVID-19. T cells, B-cell-depleted T cells, or PBMCs provided the cDNA or gDNA that served as material.

Only in-frame clones appear in the TCRdb table, and some are missing; sequencing was by immunoSEQ multiplex PCR. The data show some 38,000 clones, roughly 85% seen once. Germline V gene lookup returns CDR1 LNHDA and CDR2 SQIVND (reference sequence). Trimming took 1 base from V and 2 from J, leaving 9 bases between them. The CDR3 runs to 15 residues. The receptor comes from a man aged 60-69 years with active or convalescent COVID-19. The sequencing input was peripheral blood. V is TRBV19 and J is TRBJ2-1, with a possible D match to TRBD1 (6 bases). The CDR3 bases are TGTGCCAGTAGTATAGTGGGGGCCCCCTACAATGAGCAGTTCTTC. The encoded protein is CASSIVGAPYNEQFF.